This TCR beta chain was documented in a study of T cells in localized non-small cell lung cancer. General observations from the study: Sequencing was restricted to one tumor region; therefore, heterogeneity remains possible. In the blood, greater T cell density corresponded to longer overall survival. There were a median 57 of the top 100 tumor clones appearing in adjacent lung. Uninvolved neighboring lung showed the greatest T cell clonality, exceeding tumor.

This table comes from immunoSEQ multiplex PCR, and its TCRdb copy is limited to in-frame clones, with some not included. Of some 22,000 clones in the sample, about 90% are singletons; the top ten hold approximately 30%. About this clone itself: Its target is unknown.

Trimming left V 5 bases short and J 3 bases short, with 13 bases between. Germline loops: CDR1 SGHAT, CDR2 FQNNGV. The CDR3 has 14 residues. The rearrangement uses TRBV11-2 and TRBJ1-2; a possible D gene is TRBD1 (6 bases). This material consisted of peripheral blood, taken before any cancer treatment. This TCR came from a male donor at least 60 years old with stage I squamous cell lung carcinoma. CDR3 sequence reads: CASSVRQVDYGYTF. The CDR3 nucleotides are TGTGCCAGCAGCGTTAGACAGGTGGACTATGGCTACACCTTC.